The rows below give T cell receptor beta chains drawn from one sample of a study of beta chain features in type 1 diabetes. Profiling relied on immunoSEQ multiplex PCR, and the TCRdb table lists in-frame clones only, not all of them. The table records hundreds of thousands of clones, roughly a sixth of them present only once. Sequenced sample: naive CD4+ T cells from blood. These TCRs come from a man between 18 and 35 years old in good health. Each CDR3 is given with its conserved first and last residue. Each record gives: J gene, V gene, D gene, clone size, CDR3 protein, CDR3 DNA. A D gene is named only where the DNA matches it firmly. Only some rows state a clone size, as once, few, many or a class for expanded clones.

>TRBJ2-7|TRBV4-3|.|.
CASSQVVGGKRDYEQYF
TGCGCCAGCAGCCAAGTTGTTGGGGGGAAGAGAGACTACGAGCAGTACTTC
>TRBJ2-1|TRBV19|TRBD2|.
CASSPRGAGASYNEQFF
TGTGCCAGTAGTCCGCGGGGGGCGGGTGCCTCCTACAATGAGCAGTTCTTC
>TRBJ2-1|TRBV19|TRBD2|.
CASVDGGVRNEQFF
TGTGCCAGTGTAGACGGGGGGGTTCGCAATGAGCAGTTCTTC
>TRBJ2-2|TRBV4-2|.|.
CASSQDDWYETGELFF
TGTGCCAGCAGCCAAGATGACTGGTATGAGACCGGGGAGCTGTTTTTT
>TRBJ2-7|TRBV6-1|TRBD1|.
CASSPGQGSYEQYF
TGTGCCAGCAGTCCGGGACAGGGCTCCTACGAGCAGTACTTC
>TRBJ2-5|TRBV6-6|TRBD1|.
CASIPGQGFGETQYF
TGTGCCAGCATACCGGGACAGGGGTTCGGAGAGACCCAGTACTTC
>TRBJ2-7|TRBV7-2|.|few
CASSVTGNSYEQYF
TGTGCCAGCAGCGTAACAGGAAACTCCTACGAGCAGTACTTC
>TRBJ1-5|TRBV5-6|.|once
CASSLKGSLGNQPQHF
TGTGCCAGCAGCTTGAAGGGGAGTCTCGGGAATCAGCCCCAGCATTTT
>TRBJ2-5|TRBV4-1|.|few
CASSQVRGTQYF
TGCGCCAGCAGCCAAGTCAGAGGGACCCAGTACTTC
>TRBJ1-2|TRBV5-4|.|few
CASSSLSRWTDTNYGYTF
TGTGCCAGCAGCTCGCTTTCTCGTTGGACAGACACCAACTATGGCTACACCTTC
>TRBJ2-7|TRBV28|TRBD1|few
CASRDRGSSYEQYF
TGTGCCAGCAGAGACAGGGGCAGCTCCTACGAGCAGTACTTC
>TRBJ2-7|TRBV7-2|.|few
CASSFRASYEQYF
TGTGCCAGCAGCTTTAGGGCCTCCTACGAGCAGTACTTC
>TRBJ1-4|TRBV6-1|.|.
CASSERGNLNEKLFF
TGTGCCAGCAGTGAACGGGGGAACCTTAATGAAAAACTGTTTTTT
>TRBJ2-7|TRBV18|TRBD1|few
CASSRAGTGRYEQYF
TGTGCCAGCTCACGCGCGGGGACAGGTCGCTACGAGCAGTACTTC
>TRBJ2-7|TRBV29-1|.|few
CSVEDKAGTYEQYF
TGCAGCGTTGAAGATAAGGCAGGGACCTACGAGCAGTACTTC
>TRBJ2-5|TRBV27|TRBD1|.
CASRDRGGLETQYF
TGTGCCAGCCGGGACAGGGGGGGTTTGGAGACCCAGTACTTC
>TRBJ2-3|TRBV2|TRBD2|.
CASSERGRGTDTQYF
TGTGCCAGCAGTGAACGGGGGAGGGGCACAGATACGCAGTATTTT
>TRBJ1-2|TRBV6-5|.|.
CASSYTMGGFDGYTF
TGTGCCAGCAGTTATACTATGGGGGGGTTTGATGGCTACACCTTC
>TRBJ2-7|TRBV7-9|TRBD1|.
CASSLLGQGSYEQYF
TGTGCCAGCAGCTTATTGGGACAGGGCTCCTACGAGCAGTACTTC
>TRBJ1-1|TRBV15|TRBD1|.
CATSREGRGTTEAFF
TGTGCCACCAGCAGAGAGGGCAGGGGGACGACTGAAGCTTTCTTT
>TRBJ2-2|TRBV30|TRBD1|.
CAWTGRGRNTGELFF
TGTGCCTGGACAGGCAGGGGGCGAAACACCGGGGAGCTGTTTTTT
>TRBJ2-7|TRBV7-9|.|.
CASSFIRATYEQYF
TGTGCCAGCAGTTTTATTAGGGCAACCTACGAGCAGTACTTC